This T cell receptor beta chain was observed in a study of Graves' ophthalmopathy and Graves' hyperthyroidism. RNA transcripts provided the template for amplifying TCR beta CDR3 regions. First-round RT-PCR relied on HTBI primers, and a second-round multiplex PCR came next. TCRdb used MiXCR to reprocess the multiplex PCR reads, holding one entry per CDR3 protein. The repertoire holds about 700,000 distinct CDR3 sequences, roughly 40% seen once, with 44% in the top ten. Study-level points and caveats: Discrimination between ophthalmopathy and stable hyperthyroidism by a 13-signature model showed nearly 90% sensitivity and about 80% specificity. Sensitivity of about 67% and specificity of approximately 72% were achieved by the model that predicted ophthalmopathy progression.

Concerning this clonotype itself: No antigen is known for it.

The sequence was obtained from an adult man with Graves' ophthalmopathy. Sequenced input: peripheral blood.

The CDR3 sequence is CASSQEGGSWEKLFF. DNA of the CDR3: TGCGCCAGCAGCCAAGAGGGGGGGTCTTGGGAAAAACTGTTTTTT. This chain connects TRBV4-3 to TRBJ1-4; D might be TRBD1 (5 bases). The CDR3 has 15 residues. V was trimmed by 0 bases and J by 8 bases, leaving 13 bases between them. Germline CDR1 is LGHNA and CDR2 is YSLEER.